This TCR beta chain stems from a study of blood T cell repertoires in COVID-19. Per germline, CDR1 MDHEN and CDR2 SYDVKM. The CDR3 loop spans 16 amino acids. Trimming at V came to 6 bases and at J to 5 bases, leaving 12 bases not matched to a gene. Some clones are missing from TCRdb's copy, which holds only in-frame ones; the method was immunoSEQ multiplex PCR. The table lists 200,000 to 250,000 clones, about 88% of them singletons. This TCR was sampled from a man aged 50 to 59 who had recovered from COVID-19. This sequence joins TRBV28 and TRBJ2-2, with TRBD2 matching over 7 bases. Sequencing was performed on peripheral blood. Here the CDR3 reads CASSQSTSERTGELFF. CDR3 sequence (DNA): TGTGCCAGCAGCCAATCAACTAGCGAACGGACCGGGGAGCTGTTTTTT.